The rows below give T cell receptor beta chains drawn from one sample of a study of T cell responses to AZD1222 COVID-19 vaccine. Libraries were prepared by immunoSEQ multiplex PCR; TCRdb keeps only in-frame clonotypes and omits some of them. The data contain approximately 150,000 clones, roughly 90% of them singletons. The material was peripheral blood, obtained on day 0 of AZD1222 vaccination. These receptors were obtained from an adult in good health. Each CDR3 is given with its conserved first and last residue. The order of the fields is V gene, clone size, J gene, D gene, CDR3 protein, CDR3 DNA. A D gene is named only where the DNA matches it firmly. Size values are once, few and many counts, or a class for expanded clones, and some rows have none.

V gene: TRBV7-9; clone size: -; J gene: TRBJ1-1; D gene: -; CDR3 protein: CASSLAGGALTEAFF; CDR3 DNA: TGTGCCAGCAGCTTAGCGGGAGGGGCTTTGACTGAAGCTTTCTTT
V gene: TRBV10-1; clone size: -; J gene: TRBJ1-1; D gene: -; CDR3 protein: CASGRSGFTEAFF; CDR3 DNA: TGCGCCAGCGGAAGATCAGGGTTCACTGAAGCTTTCTTT
V gene: TRBV28; clone size: -; J gene: TRBJ2-3; D gene: TRBD1; CDR3 protein: CASSLPLTGGLDTQYF; CDR3 DNA: TGTGCCAGCAGTTTACCTCTGACAGGGGGGCTGGATACGCAGTATTTT
V gene: TRBV15; clone size: -; J gene: TRBJ1-1; D gene: TRBD1; CDR3 protein: CATSGGTGITPSTEAFF; CDR3 DNA: TGTGCCACCAGCGGCGGGACAGGGATCACTCCGAGCACTGAAGCTTTCTTT
V gene: TRBV15; clone size: -; J gene: TRBJ2-1; D gene: -; CDR3 protein: CATSRDRGREAINEQFF; CDR3 DNA: TGTGCCACCAGCAGAGATAGGGGGCGGGAAGCCATCAATGAGCAGTTCTTC
V gene: TRBV19; clone size: -; J gene: TRBJ2-1; D gene: TRBD1; CDR3 protein: CASTGTGLLRGSYNEQFF; CDR3 DNA: TGTGCCAGTACAGGGACAGGTCTTCTTAGGGGCTCCTACAATGAGCAGTTCTTC
V gene: TRBV27; clone size: once; J gene: TRBJ1-1; D gene: -; CDR3 protein: CASSLLGGTEAFF; CDR3 DNA: TGTGCCAGCAGTTTATTAGGGGGTACTGAAGCTTTCTTT
V gene: TRBV28; clone size: -; J gene: TRBJ2-6; D gene: TRBD1; CDR3 protein: CASSLGQGAPGANVLTF; CDR3 DNA: TGTGCCAGCAGTTTAGGGCAGGGGGCCCCTGGGGCCAACGTCCTGACTTTC
V gene: TRBV15; clone size: -; J gene: TRBJ1-5; D gene: TRBD1; CDR3 protein: CATSSGDRGYSNQPQHF; CDR3 DNA: TGTGCCACCAGCAGCGGGGACAGGGGATATAGCAATCAGCCCCAGCATTTT
V gene: TRBV29-1; clone size: -; J gene: TRBJ2-5; D gene: -; CDR3 protein: CSVEGQTYQETQYF; CDR3 DNA: TGCAGCGTTGAGGGGCAGACTTATCAAGAGACCCAGTACTTC
V gene: TRBV2; clone size: -; J gene: TRBJ2-7; D gene: -; CDR3 protein: CASSVALGLTYEQYF; CDR3 DNA: TGTGCCAGCAGTGTGGCACTAGGCCTAACCTACGAGCAGTACTTC
V gene: TRBV12-3/TRBV12-4; clone size: -; J gene: TRBJ1-2; D gene: -; CDR3 protein: CASSFGPEGYTF; CDR3 DNA: TGTGCCAGCAGTTTTGGTCCTGAAGGCTACACCTTC
V gene: TRBV2; clone size: once; J gene: TRBJ1-1; D gene: -; CDR3 protein: CASSGRQGNTEAFF; CDR3 DNA: TGTGCCAGCAGTGGAAGGCAGGGGAACACTGAAGCTTTCTTT
V gene: TRBV4-2; clone size: -; J gene: TRBJ1-1; D gene: -; CDR3 protein: CASSQRGTLEAFF; CDR3 DNA: TGTGCCAGCAGCCAAAGGGGGACACTCGAAGCTTTCTTT
V gene: TRBV25-1; clone size: -; J gene: TRBJ2-5; D gene: TRBD2; CDR3 protein: CASSGTLAGGPSETQYF; CDR3 DNA: TGTGCCAGCAGTGGTACCCTAGCGGGGGGACCCTCGGAGACCCAGTACTTC
V gene: TRBV7-2; clone size: -; J gene: TRBJ1-2; D gene: TRBD1; CDR3 protein: CASSRDRGFGGYTF; CDR3 DNA: TGTGCCAGCAGCCGCGACAGGGGGTTCGGTGGCTACACCTTC
V gene: TRBV7-2; clone size: -; J gene: TRBJ2-7; D gene: -; CDR3 protein: CASSPGREQYF; CDR3 DNA: TGTGCCAGCAGTCCTGGGCGGGAGCAGTACTTC
V gene: TRBV5-1; clone size: -; J gene: TRBJ2-7; D gene: -; CDR3 protein: CASSLGGLSDEQYF; CDR3 DNA: TGCGCCAGCAGCTTGGGAGGGTTAAGCGACGAGCAGTACTTC
V gene: TRBV19; clone size: -; J gene: TRBJ1-6; D gene: -; CDR3 protein: CASSIGGADSNSPLHF; CDR3 DNA: TGTGCCAGTAGTATAGGAGGGGCGGATTCTAATTCACCCCTCCACTTT
V gene: TRBV18; clone size: -; J gene: TRBJ1-1; D gene: TRBD1; CDR3 protein: CASSVGQETEAFF; CDR3 DNA: TGTGCCAGCTCCGTCGGACAGGAAACAGAAGCTTTCTTT
V gene: TRBV6-2/TRBV6-3; clone size: -; J gene: TRBJ1-3; D gene: -; CDR3 protein: CASSYYPGSGNTIYF; CDR3 DNA: TGTGCCAGCAGTTACTATCCGGGGTCTGGAAACACCATATATTTT
V gene: TRBV5-4; clone size: -; J gene: TRBJ2-7; D gene: -; CDR3 protein: CASSPGPVVGTSEQYF; CDR3 DNA: TGTGCCAGCAGCCCGGGGCCCGTTGTGGGTACTAGTGAGCAGTACTTC
V gene: TRBV9; clone size: -; J gene: TRBJ2-7; D gene: -; CDR3 protein: CASSARPASYEQYF; CDR3 DNA: TGTGCCAGCAGCGCCCGGCCGGCTTCCTACGAGCAGTACTTC
V gene: TRBV18; clone size: -; J gene: TRBJ1-5; D gene: TRBD1; CDR3 protein: CASSLLTQGGQPQHF; CDR3 DNA: TGTGCCAGCTCACTTCTAACCCAGGGGGGACAGCCCCAGCATTTT
V gene: TRBV21-1; clone size: -; J gene: TRBJ2-3; D gene: -; CDR3 protein: CASSRGTSGSPDTQYF; CDR3 DNA: TGTGCCAGCAGCAGGGGGACTAGCGGGAGTCCGGATACGCAGTATTTT
V gene: TRBV5-8; clone size: -; J gene: TRBJ2-1; D gene: -; CDR3 protein: CASSLVPPQFF; CDR3 DNA: TGTGCCAGCAGCTTGGTCCCACCTCAGTTCTTC
V gene: TRBV7-8; clone size: -; J gene: TRBJ1-1; D gene: -; CDR3 protein: CASSLLGGRTNTEAFF; CDR3 DNA: TGTGCCAGCAGCTTACTAGGCGGCCGGACGAACACTGAAGCTTTCTTT
V gene: TRBV5-1; clone size: -; J gene: TRBJ1-2; D gene: TRBD1; CDR3 protein: CASSLRTGALGNYGYTF; CDR3 DNA: TGCGCCAGCAGCTTGCGGACAGGGGCTCTGGGTAACTATGGCTACACCTTC
V gene: TRBV9; clone size: -; J gene: TRBJ2-3; D gene: -; CDR3 protein: CASSPTAGDTQYF; CDR3 DNA: TGTGCCAGCAGCCCCACTGCGGGGGATACGCAGTATTTT
V gene: TRBV28; clone size: -; J gene: TRBJ1-3; D gene: TRBD1; CDR3 protein: CASSFGTGGSGNTIYF; CDR3 DNA: TGTGCCAGCAGTTTTGGGACAGGGGGCTCTGGAAACACCATATATTTT
V gene: TRBV7-9; clone size: -; J gene: TRBJ2-7; D gene: -; CDR3 protein: CASSSQSFYEQYF; CDR3 DNA: TGTGCCAGCAGCTCGCAGAGTTTTTACGAGCAGTACTTC
V gene: TRBV2; clone size: once; J gene: TRBJ2-5; D gene: -; CDR3 protein: CASSVGETQYF; CDR3 DNA: TGTGCCAGCAGTGTTGGTGAGACCCAGTACTTC
V gene: TRBV4-1; clone size: -; J gene: TRBJ2-5; D gene: TRBD2; CDR3 protein: CASSQETSGDGETQYF; CDR3 DNA: TGCGCCAGCAGCCAGGAGACTAGCGGGGACGGGGAGACCCAGTACTTC
V gene: TRBV5-5; clone size: -; J gene: TRBJ1-3; D gene: TRBD1; CDR3 protein: CASSVGRGTDSGNTIYF; CDR3 DNA: TGTGCCAGCAGCGTGGGGAGGGGGACAGACTCTGGAAACACCATATATTTT
V gene: TRBV19; clone size: -; J gene: TRBJ1-1; D gene: -; CDR3 protein: CASSIMAANTEAFF; CDR3 DNA: TGTGCCAGTAGTATCATGGCAGCCAACACTGAAGCTTTCTTT
V gene: TRBV3-1/TRBV3-2; clone size: -; J gene: TRBJ2-7; D gene: TRBD2; CDR3 protein: CASSQVGTSGTTSYEQYF; CDR3 DNA: TGTGCCAGCAGCCAAGTCGGGACTAGCGGGACGACTTCCTACGAGCAGTACTTC
V gene: TRBV30; clone size: -; J gene: TRBJ1-2; D gene: -; CDR3 protein: CAWSVLVGRGYGYTF; CDR3 DNA: TGTGCCTGGAGTGTCTTGGTGGGGCGGGGCTATGGCTACACCTTC
V gene: TRBV30; clone size: -; J gene: TRBJ1-1; D gene: -; CDR3 protein: CAWTPLGEGRNTEAFF; CDR3 DNA: TGTGCCTGGACACCACTAGGGGAGGGGAGGAACACTGAAGCTTTCTTT
V gene: TRBV6-5; clone size: -; J gene: TRBJ1-4; D gene: TRBD1; CDR3 protein: CATADRPNEKLFF; CDR3 DNA: TGTGCCACCGCGGACAGGCCGAATGAAAAACTGTTTTTT
V gene: TRBV2; clone size: -; J gene: TRBJ1-1; D gene: -; CDR3 protein: CASRVTENTEAFF; CDR3 DNA: TGTGCCAGCAGGGTGACAGAGAACACTGAAGCTTTCTTT
V gene: TRBV7-7; clone size: -; J gene: TRBJ2-5; D gene: TRBD2; CDR3 protein: CASSFLAGGLETQYF; CDR3 DNA: TGTGCTAGCAGCTTCCTAGCGGGGGGTCTGGAGACCCAGTACTTC
V gene: TRBV27; clone size: -; J gene: TRBJ1-1; D gene: -; CDR3 protein: CASTLGGRNTEAFF; CDR3 DNA: TGTGCCAGCACGCTTGGCGGGAGGAACACTGAAGCTTTCTTT
V gene: TRBV7-2; clone size: once; J gene: TRBJ1-4; D gene: -; CDR3 protein: CASSSRTNEKLFF; CDR3 DNA: TGTGCCAGCAGCTCACGAACTAATGAAAAACTGTTTTTT
V gene: TRBV7-9; clone size: -; J gene: TRBJ1-1; D gene: -; CDR3 protein: CAVQVKTEAFF; CDR3 DNA: TGTGCCGTACAGGTAAAGACTGAAGCTTTCTTT
V gene: TRBV6-5; clone size: -; J gene: TRBJ2-7; D gene: -; CDR3 protein: CASSYGQGLTYEQYF; CDR3 DNA: TGTGCCAGCAGTTACGGCCAGGGGCTTACCTACGAGCAGTACTTC
V gene: TRBV6-5; clone size: -; J gene: TRBJ2-3; D gene: TRBD2; CDR3 protein: CASRPGGSTDTQYF; CDR3 DNA: TGTGCCAGCAGACCGGGGGGGAGCACAGATACGCAGTATTTT
V gene: TRBV18; clone size: once; J gene: TRBJ1-1; D gene: -; CDR3 protein: CASSLARTLANTEAFF; CDR3 DNA: TGTGCCAGCTCGCTTGCTAGGACCTTAGCGAACACTGAAGCTTTCTTT
V gene: TRBV7-7; clone size: -; J gene: TRBJ1-4; D gene: -; CDR3 protein: CASSLSENEKLFF; CDR3 DNA: TGTGCTAGCAGCTTAAGTGAGAATGAAAAACTGTTTTTT
V gene: TRBV28; clone size: -; J gene: TRBJ1-2; D gene: -; CDR3 protein: CASSLVVGFYGYTF; CDR3 DNA: TGTGCCAGCAGTTTAGTGGTGGGCTTTTATGGCTACACCTTC
V gene: TRBV2; clone size: -; J gene: TRBJ2-5; D gene: TRBD2; CDR3 protein: CASSGLAETQYF; CDR3 DNA: TGTGCCAGCAGTGGACTAGCGGAGACCCAGTACTTC
V gene: TRBV5-8; clone size: -; J gene: TRBJ1-1; D gene: TRBD1; CDR3 protein: CASSTGQGNTEAFF; CDR3 DNA: TGTGCCAGCAGCACAGGACAGGGGAATACTGAAGCTTTCTTT
V gene: TRBV15; clone size: -; J gene: TRBJ2-1; D gene: -; CDR3 protein: CATSRDAGAGEQFF; CDR3 DNA: TGTGCCACCAGCAGAGATGCCGGGGCCGGGGAGCAGTTCTTC
V gene: TRBV5-6; clone size: -; J gene: TRBJ2-7; D gene: -; CDR3 protein: CASSLEAYEQYF; CDR3 DNA: TGTGCCAGCAGCTTGGAGGCCTACGAGCAGTACTTC
V gene: TRBV19; clone size: -; J gene: TRBJ1-5; D gene: -; CDR3 protein: CASSRGGNQPQHF; CDR3 DNA: TGTGCCAGTAGCAGAGGGGGCAATCAGCCCCAGCATTTT
V gene: TRBV5-1; clone size: -; J gene: TRBJ2-7; D gene: TRBD1; CDR3 protein: CASRETGGLEQYF; CDR3 DNA: TGCGCCAGCAGGGAGACAGGGGGTCTCGAGCAGTACTTC